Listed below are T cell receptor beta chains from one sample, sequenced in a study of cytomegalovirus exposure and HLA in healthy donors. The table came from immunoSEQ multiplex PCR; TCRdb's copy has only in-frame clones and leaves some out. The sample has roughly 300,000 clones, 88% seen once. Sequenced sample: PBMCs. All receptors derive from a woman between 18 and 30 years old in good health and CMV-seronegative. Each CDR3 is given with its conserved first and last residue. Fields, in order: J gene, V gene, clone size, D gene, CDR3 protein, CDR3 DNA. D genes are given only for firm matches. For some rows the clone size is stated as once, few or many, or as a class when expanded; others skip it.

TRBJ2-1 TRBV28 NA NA CASSPGWREQFF TGTGCCAGCAGTCCGGGGTGGCGTGAGCAGTTCTTC
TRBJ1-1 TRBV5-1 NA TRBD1 CASSWGTGGAFF TGCGCCAGCAGCTGGGGGACAGGGGGAGCTTTCTTT
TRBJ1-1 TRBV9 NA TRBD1 CASSSLAGTGTTEAFF TGTGCCAGCAGCTCGCTTGCCGGGACAGGGACCACTGAAGCTTTCTTT
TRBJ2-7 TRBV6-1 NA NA CASMGPEGRYEQYF TGTGCCAGCATGGGGCCCGAGGGGAGGTACGAGCAGTACTTC
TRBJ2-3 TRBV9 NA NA CASSVATGRARTDTQYF TGTGCCAGCAGCGTAGCTACGGGCAGGGCGCGCACAGATACGCAGTATTTT
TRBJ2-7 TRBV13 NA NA CASSPERASYEQYF TGTGCCAGCAGCCCCGAGCGGGCCTCCTACGAGCAGTACTTC
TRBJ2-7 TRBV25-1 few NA CASSVSYEQYF TGTGCCAGCAGTGTATCCTACGAGCAGTACTTC
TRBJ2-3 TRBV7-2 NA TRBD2 CASSSLAADTQYF TGTGCCAGCAGCTCACTAGCGGCAGATACGCAGTATTTT
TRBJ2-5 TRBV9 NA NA CASSYGSQETQYF TGTGCCAGCAGCTACGGGTCCCAAGAGACCCAGTACTTC
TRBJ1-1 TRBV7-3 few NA CASSPREATEAFF TGTGCCAGCAGCCCCCGGGAGGCGACTGAAGCTTTCTTT
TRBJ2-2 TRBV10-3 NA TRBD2 CAISEGGLAGHTGELFF TGTGCCATCAGTGAGGGGGGACTAGCGGGACACACCGGGGAGCTGTTTTTT
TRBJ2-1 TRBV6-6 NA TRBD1 CASSYLLGTVEEQFF TGTGCCAGCAGTTACCTACTTGGGACAGTAGAGGAGCAGTTCTTC
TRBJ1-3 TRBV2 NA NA CASSEAGFSGNTIYF TGTGCCAGCAGTGAAGCGGGCTTCTCTGGAAACACCATATATTTT
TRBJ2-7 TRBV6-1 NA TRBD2 CASSWSSGSYEQYF TGTGCCAGCAGTTGGAGTAGCGGGAGTTACGAGCAGTACTTC
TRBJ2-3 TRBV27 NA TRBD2 CASSLSGAGVGYTQYF TGTGCCAGCAGTTTAAGTGGAGCGGGAGTCGGATATACGCAGTATTTT
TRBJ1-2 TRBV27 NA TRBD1 CASSPGTGRYGYTF TGTGCCAGCAGTCCCGGGACAGGGCGATATGGCTACACCTTC
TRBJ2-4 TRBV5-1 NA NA CASSPDSAAKNIQYF TGCGCCAGCAGCCCGGACAGCGCGGCCAAAAACATTCAGTACTTC
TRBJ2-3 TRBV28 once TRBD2 CASSLPSGSPDTQYF TGTGCCAGCAGTTTACCTAGCGGGAGCCCAGATACGCAGTATTTT
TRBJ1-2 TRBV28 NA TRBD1 CASSNRNGQGANYGYTF TGTGCCAGCAGCAATAGGAACGGACAGGGGGCTAACTATGGCTACACCTTC
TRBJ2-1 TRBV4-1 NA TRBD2 CASSHNLAGGYNEQFF TGCGCCAGCAGCCACAACTTAGCGGGAGGCTACAATGAGCAGTTCTTC
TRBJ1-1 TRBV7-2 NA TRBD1 CASSKGLDRADTEAFF TGTGCCAGCAGCAAAGGCCTCGACAGGGCGGACACTGAAGCTTTCTTT
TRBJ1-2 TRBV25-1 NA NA CASSPSNWGHGYTF TGTGCCAGCAGCCCCTCGAACTGGGGGCATGGCTACACCTTC
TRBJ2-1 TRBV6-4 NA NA CASSDSRGEIGEQFF TGTGCCAGCAGTGATAGCCGGGGAGAGATAGGTGAGCAGTTCTTC
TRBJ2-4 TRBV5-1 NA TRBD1 CASSFGPGQGPNIQYF TGCGCCAGCAGCTTCGGTCCGGGACAGGGCCCAAACATTCAGTACTTC
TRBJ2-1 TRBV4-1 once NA CASSQRLTGTGYNEQFF TGCGCCAGCAGCCAGAGGTTGACCGGGACTGGCTACAATGAGCAGTTCTTC
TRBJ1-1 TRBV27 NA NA CASGPQNTEAFF TGTGCCAGCGGGCCTCAGAACACTGAAGCTTTCTTT
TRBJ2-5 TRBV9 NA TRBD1 CASSGTGSGETQYF TGTGCCAGCAGCGGGACAGGGTCCGGGGAGACCCAGTACTTC
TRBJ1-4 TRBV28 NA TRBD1 CASSFLSGTENEKLFF TGTGCCAGCAGTTTCCTCTCCGGGACAGAAAATGAAAAACTGTTTTTT
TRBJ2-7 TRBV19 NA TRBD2 CASSAFGGGLYEQYF TGTGCCAGTAGTGCCTTTGGGGGAGGGCTCTACGAGCAGTACTTC
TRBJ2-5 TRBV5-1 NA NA CASSLRSGQETQYF TGCGCCAGCAGCTTGAGGTCAGGTCAAGAGACCCAGTACTTC
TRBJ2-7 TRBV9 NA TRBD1 CASSGSTGGISEQYF TGTGCCAGCAGCGGCTCGACAGGGGGTATTTCGGAGCAGTACTTC
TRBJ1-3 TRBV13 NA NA CASSLQEELDF TGTGCCAGCAGCCTGCAAGAGGAACTAGATTTT
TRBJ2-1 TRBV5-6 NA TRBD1 CASSFGQGAYEQFF TGTGCCAGCAGCTTCGGGCAGGGGGCCTATGAGCAGTTCTTC
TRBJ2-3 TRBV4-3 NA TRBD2 CASSEDWPGLATDTQYF TGCGCCAGCAGCGAGGACTGGCCGGGACTAGCCACAGATACGCAGTATTTT
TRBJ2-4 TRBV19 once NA CASSFPAGGVAKNIQYF TGTGCCAGTAGTTTCCCAGCGGGCGGGGTAGCCAAAAACATTCAGTACTTC
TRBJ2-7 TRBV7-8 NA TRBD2 CASSFTSGQSYEQYF TGTGCCAGCAGCTTCACTAGCGGGCAAAGCTACGAGCAGTACTTC
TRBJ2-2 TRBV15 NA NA CATSVGQDTGELFF TGTGCCACCAGCGTAGGACAAGACACCGGGGAGCTGTTTTTT
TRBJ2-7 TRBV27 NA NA CASTYRAAASYEQYF TGTGCCAGCACCTACAGGGCGGCGGCCTCCTACGAGCAGTACTTC
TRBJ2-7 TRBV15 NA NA CATSRVSSSYEQYF TGTGCCACCAGCAGAGTTTCCAGCTCCTACGAGCAGTACTTC
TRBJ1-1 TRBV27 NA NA CASSFLGGGTEAFF TGTGCCAGCAGTTTTCTTGGGGGGGGGACTGAAGCTTTCTTT
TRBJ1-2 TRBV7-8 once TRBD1 CASSPDREERGYTF TGTGCCAGCAGTCCGGACAGGGAGGAGCGTGGCTACACCTTC
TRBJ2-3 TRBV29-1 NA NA CSVGFRVYTDTQYF TGCAGCGTTGGCTTCCGGGTCTACACAGATACGCAGTATTTT
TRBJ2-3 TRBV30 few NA CAWRPLAPSTDTQYF TGTGCCTGGAGACCACTCGCGCCTAGCACAGATACGCAGTATTTT
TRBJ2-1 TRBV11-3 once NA CASSLDAGHYNEQFF TGTGCCAGCAGCTTAGACGCGGGCCACTACAATGAGCAGTTCTTC
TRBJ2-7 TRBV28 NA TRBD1 CASSLLGQGARATYEQYF TGTGCCAGCAGTTTATTGGGACAGGGGGCCCGAGCGACCTACGAGCAGTACTTC
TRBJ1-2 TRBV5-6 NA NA CASSPPEWLGQFYGYTF TGTGCCAGCAGCCCGCCGGAGTGGTTAGGACAGTTCTATGGCTACACCTTC
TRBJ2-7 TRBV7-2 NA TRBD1 CASSSRQGGEQYF TGTGCCAGCAGCTCTCGACAGGGCGGCGAGCAGTACTTC
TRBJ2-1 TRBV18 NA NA CASSPEVESNEQFF TGTGCCAGCTCACCCGAGGTTGAATCAAATGAGCAGTTCTTC
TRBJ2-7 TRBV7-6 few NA CASRGQGGYEQYF TGTGCCAGCAGAGGTCAGGGCGGCTACGAGCAGTACTTC
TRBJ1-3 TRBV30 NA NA CAWSISGNTIYF TGTGCCTGGTCCATCTCTGGAAACACCATATATTTT
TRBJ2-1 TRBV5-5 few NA CASSAFGGSYNEQFF TGTGCCAGCAGCGCCTTTGGGGGGTCCTACAATGAGCAGTTCTTC
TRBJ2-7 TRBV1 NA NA CTSSQDIEGYYEQYF TGCACCAGCAGCCAAGATATTGAGGGATACTACGAGCAGTACTTC
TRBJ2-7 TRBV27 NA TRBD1 CASSRQGEGAYEQYF TGTGCCAGCAGCAGACAGGGTGAAGGAGCCTACGAGCAGTACTTC